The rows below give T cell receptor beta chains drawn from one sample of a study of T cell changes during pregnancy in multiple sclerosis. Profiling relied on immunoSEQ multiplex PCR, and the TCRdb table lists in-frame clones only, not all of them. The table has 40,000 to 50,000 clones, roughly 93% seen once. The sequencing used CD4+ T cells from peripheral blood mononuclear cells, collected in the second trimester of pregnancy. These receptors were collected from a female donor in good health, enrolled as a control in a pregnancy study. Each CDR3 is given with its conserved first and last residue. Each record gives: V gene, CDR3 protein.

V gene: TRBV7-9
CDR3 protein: CASSSIRTGNTEAFF

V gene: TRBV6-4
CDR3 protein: CASSAGQATGANVLTF

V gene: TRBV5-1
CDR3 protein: CASSLLTQETQYF

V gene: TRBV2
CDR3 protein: CASKLNRGGPGELFF

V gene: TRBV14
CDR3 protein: CASSQAGARTEAFF

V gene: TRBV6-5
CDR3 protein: CASSYMETNEKLFF

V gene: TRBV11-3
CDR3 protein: CASSQDRDTEAFF

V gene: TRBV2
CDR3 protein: CASRQGNDQPQHF

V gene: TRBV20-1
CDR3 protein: CSARDGTGQYF

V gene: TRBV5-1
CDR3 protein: CASSPSPGRETQYF

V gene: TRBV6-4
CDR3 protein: CASSVEGTGELFF

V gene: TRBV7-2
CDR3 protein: CASSLGYRRPYGYTF

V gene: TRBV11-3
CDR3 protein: CASSLEQAWGYTF

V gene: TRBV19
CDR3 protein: CASRKRQGENSPLHF

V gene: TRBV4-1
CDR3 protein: CASSGQGASEDYGYTF

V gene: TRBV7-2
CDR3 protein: CASSLSGGQYNEQFF

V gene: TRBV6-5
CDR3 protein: CASLRDTNTEAFF

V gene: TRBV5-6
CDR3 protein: CASSLAQGRSDQPQHF

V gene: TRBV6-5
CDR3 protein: CASREDRAGEKLFF

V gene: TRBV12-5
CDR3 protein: CASGRGSSYEQYF

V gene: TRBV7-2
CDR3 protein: CASSLDSNSNQPQHF

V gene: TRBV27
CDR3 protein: CASSFTRVHGYTF

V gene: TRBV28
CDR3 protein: CASSPRTGASNQPQHF

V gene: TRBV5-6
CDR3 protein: CASSLVTMSSYNEQFF